What follows are 13 T cell receptor beta chains derived from one specimen sequenced in a study of early T cells in non-severe SARS-CoV-2 infection. TCRdb reprocessed the 5' RACE reads with MiXCR, giving one entry per CDR3 protein. The profile shows around 67,000 distinct CDR3 sequences, under 15% of them singletons. The sequencing input was whole blood. These receptors were obtained from an adult who was a healthcare worker with PCR-confirmed SARS-CoV-2 infection or an uninfected control (not recorded which).

This clonotype showed up many times. The rearrangement links TRBV7-9 to TRBJ2-3; D is tentatively TRBD1 or TRBD2 (5 bases each). Germline V gene data show CDR1 as SEHNR and CDR2 as FQNEAQ (reference sequence). CDR3 length: 12 amino acids. V lost 5 bases to trimming and J lost 6 bases, with 9 bases between them. The CDR3 is CASSVGRDTQYF. The CDR3, as DNA: TGTGCCAGCAGCGTGGGACGTGATACGCAGTATTTT.

In this sample, this clonotype turned up many times. The chain joins TRBV15 to TRBJ1-4; D perhaps matches TRBD1 (6 bases). Germline CDR1 LNHNV, CDR2 YYDKDF (reference sequence). V was shortened by 3 bases and J by 5 bases, with 7 bases between the two germline ends. The CDR3 loop spans 13 amino acids. This CDR3 is CATSRQGNEKLFF. The CDR3 nucleotides are TGTGCCACCAGCAGGCAGGGGAATGAAAAACTGTTTTTT.

This clonotype was seen at least ten times. This rearrangement joins TRBV18 to TRBJ1-1; no reliable D call. Germline CDR1 reads KGHSH; CDR2 reads LQKENI. The germline V and J ends were trimmed by 3 bases and 0 bases, with 8 bases remaining between them. The CDR3 totals 14 residues. CDR3 sequence reads: CASSPTAMNTEAFF. The CDR3 DNA sequence: TGTGCCAGCTCACCCACGGCCATGAACACTGAAGCTTTCTTT.

There are many counts of this clonotype. The chain joins TRBV30 to TRBJ1-2, with D possibly being TRBD1 (6 bases). V was shortened by 1 base and J by 6 bases, with 9 bases between the two germline ends. The CDR3 is made up of 12 amino acids. CDR1 and CDR2 from the germline V gene are GTSNPN and SVGIG (reference sequence). The chain's CDR3 is CAWSGDRHGYTF. The CDR3 DNA is TGTGCCTGGAGTGGAGACAGGCATGGCTACACCTTC.

There are many counts of this clonotype. The genes are TRBV6-2 or TRBV6-3 and TRBJ2-1; D tentatively reads TRBD1 or TRBD2 (6 bases each). The V gene's germline CDR1 is MNHEY and CDR2 SVGEGT. The CDR3 totals 15 residues. The germline V and J ends were trimmed by 4 bases and 8 bases, with 18 bases remaining between them. The CDR3 reads CASSLGGTPTDEQFF. CDR3 coding DNA: TGTGCCAGCAGTTTAGGGGGGACCCCCACAGATGAGCAGTTCTTC.

This clonotype was seen at least ten times. The chain employs TRBV3-1 and TRBJ2-2, with a weak D call TRBD1 (6 bases). This CDR3 is 15 amino acids long. Trimming shortened V by 4 bases and J by 4 bases, and 13 bases separated the two germline ends. In germline, CDR1 is LGHDT, CDR2 YNNKEL (reference sequence). The chain's CDR3 is CASSLQGMGTGELFF. The CDR3 bases are TGTGCCAGCAGCCTACAGGGTATGGGCACCGGGGAGCTGTTTTTT.

With respect to this clonotype: Since a much larger clone is just one base distant, this may be a read error. The CDR3 is CASSYGRGAVDEQYF. The CDR3 region has the DNA TGTGCCAGCAGTTACGGCCGGGGGGCGGTGGACGAGCAGTACTTC. The gene calls are TRBV6-6 and TRBJ2-7; a possible D gene is TRBD2 (7 bases). The CDR3 is 15 residues long. V gave up 2 bases and J gave up 5 bases, with 16 bases separating them. CDR1 and CDR2 (germline): MNHNY, SVGAGI (reference sequence).

This clonotype has a count of ten or more. J is TRBJ2-5 and V is TRBV28; 8 bases agree with TRBD1. Germline loops: CDR1 MDHEN, CDR2 SYDVKM. Trimming removed 5 bases from V and 3 bases from J; junction bases left unmatched: 8. This CDR3 has 15 residues. This CDR3 reads CASSPTTGAEETQYF. In nucleotides, the CDR3 is TGTGCCAGCAGTCCGACGACAGGGGCGGAAGAGACCCAGTACTTC.

This clonotype came up many times. The chain is built from TRBV6-5 and TRBJ2-7; D remains ambiguous. CDR3 length: 15 amino acids. The V gene lost 6 bases and the J gene lost 4 bases, with 19 bases spanning the gap. Germline V lookup: CDR1 MNHEY, CDR2 SVGAGI. The DNA of the CDR3 is TGTGCCAGCAGCCCTGGGGATAGAGTTGGGTACGAGCAGTACTTC. It yields the protein CASSPGDRVGYEQYF.

The chain carries TRBV24-1 and TRBJ2-2; D not resolved. The CDR3 sequence is 16 residues long. CDR1 KGHDR and CDR2 SFDVKD come from the germline V gene. V lost 3 bases, J lost 7 bases, and 17 bases lay in between. Here the CDR3 reads CATSDTRPPWVGELFF. CDR3 nucleotide sequence: TGTGCCACCAGTGATACTCGACCTCCGTGGGTCGGGGAGCTGTTTTTT.

This clonotype has a handful of counts. This sequence joins TRBV4-2 and TRBJ1-4, with TRBD1 identical over 10 bases. The CDR3 runs to 18 residues. Germline values: CDR1 LGHNA, CDR2 YNFKEQ. Trimming at V came to 0 bases and at J to 4 bases, leaving 8 bases not matched to a gene. CDR3 in amino acids: CASSQDTRQGAVNEKLFF. CDR3 sequence (DNA): TGTGCCAGCAGCCAAGATACGAGACAGGGGGCTGTTAATGAAAAACTGTTTTTT.

This clonotype appeared many times. The chain carries TRBV24-1 and TRBJ2-5; TRBD1 matches 7 bases. This CDR3 spans 13 amino acids. With V trimmed by 5 bases and J by 5 bases, 4 bases remained unmatched. The germline V gene encodes CDR1 KGHDR and CDR2 SFDVKD. The CDR3 coding sequence is TGTGCCACCAGTGGGGACAGAAAGGAGACCCAGTACTTC. Amino acid sequence: CATSGDRKETQYF.

This clonotype was detected ten times or more. The genes are TRBV4-2 and TRBJ1-4; D not resolved. V was shortened by 1 base and J by 8 bases, with 8 bases between the two germline ends. Germline V gene sequence: CDR1 LGHNA, CDR2 YNFKEQ. The CDR3 sequence is 13 residues long. The CDR3 reads CASSQAGWEKLFF. The CDR3 nucleotides read TGTGCCAGCAGCCAAGCCGGGTGGGAAAAACTGTTTTTT.